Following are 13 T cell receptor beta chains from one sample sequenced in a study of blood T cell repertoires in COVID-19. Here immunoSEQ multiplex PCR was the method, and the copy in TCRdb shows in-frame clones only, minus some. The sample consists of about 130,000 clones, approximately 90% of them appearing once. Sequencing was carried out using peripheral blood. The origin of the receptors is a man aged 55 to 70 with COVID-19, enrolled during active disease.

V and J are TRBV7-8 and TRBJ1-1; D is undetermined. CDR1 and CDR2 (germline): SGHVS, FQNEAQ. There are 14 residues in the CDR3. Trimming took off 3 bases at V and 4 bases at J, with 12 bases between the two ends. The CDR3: CASSFLLRSTEAFF. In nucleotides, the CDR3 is TGTGCCAGCAGCTTTTTGTTGCGAAGCACTGAAGCTTTCTTT.

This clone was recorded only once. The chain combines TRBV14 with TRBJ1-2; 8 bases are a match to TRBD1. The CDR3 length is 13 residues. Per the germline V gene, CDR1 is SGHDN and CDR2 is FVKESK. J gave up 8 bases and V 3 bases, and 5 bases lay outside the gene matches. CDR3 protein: CASSHNQGAGYTF. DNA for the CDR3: TGTGCCAGCAGCCACAACCAGGGGGCCGGCTACACCTTC.

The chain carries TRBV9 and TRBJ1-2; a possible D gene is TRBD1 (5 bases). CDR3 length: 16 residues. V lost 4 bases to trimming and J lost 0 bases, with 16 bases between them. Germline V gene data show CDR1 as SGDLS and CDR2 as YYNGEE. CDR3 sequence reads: CASSPGGAPANYGYTF. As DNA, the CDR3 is TGTGCCAGCAGCCCAGGAGGGGCGCCGGCTAACTATGGCTACACCTTC.

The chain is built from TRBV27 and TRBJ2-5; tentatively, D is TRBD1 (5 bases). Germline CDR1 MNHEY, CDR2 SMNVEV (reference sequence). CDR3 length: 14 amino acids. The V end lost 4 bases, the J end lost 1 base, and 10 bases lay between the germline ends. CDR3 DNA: TGTGCCAGCAGTTACGGACACCTCCAAGAGACCCAGTACTTC. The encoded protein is CASSYGHLQETQYF.

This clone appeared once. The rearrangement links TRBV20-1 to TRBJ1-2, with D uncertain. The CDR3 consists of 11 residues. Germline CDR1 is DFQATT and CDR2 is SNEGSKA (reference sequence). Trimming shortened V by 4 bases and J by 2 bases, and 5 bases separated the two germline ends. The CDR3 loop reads CSAMSNYGYTF. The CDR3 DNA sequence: TGCAGTGCTATGTCGAACTATGGCTACACCTTC.

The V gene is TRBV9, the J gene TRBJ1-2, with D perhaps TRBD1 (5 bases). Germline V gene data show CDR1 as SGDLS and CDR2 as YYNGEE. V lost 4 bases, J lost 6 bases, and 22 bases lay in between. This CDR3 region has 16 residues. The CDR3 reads CASSPLGQSEPHGYTF. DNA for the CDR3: TGTGCCAGCAGCCCCTTGGGGCAGTCAGAGCCCCATGGCTACACCTTC.

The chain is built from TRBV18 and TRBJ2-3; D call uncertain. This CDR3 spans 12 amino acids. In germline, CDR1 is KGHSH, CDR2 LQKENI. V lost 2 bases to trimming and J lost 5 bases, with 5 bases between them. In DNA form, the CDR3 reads TGTGCCAGCTCACCAGTCGGAGATACGCAGTATTTT. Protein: CASSPVGDTQYF.

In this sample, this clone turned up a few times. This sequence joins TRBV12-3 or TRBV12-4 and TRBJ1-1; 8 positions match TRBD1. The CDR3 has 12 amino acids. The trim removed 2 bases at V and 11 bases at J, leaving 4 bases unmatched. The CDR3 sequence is CASSLPGGGAFF. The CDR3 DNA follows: TGTGCCAGCAGTTTACCAGGGGGCGGCGCTTTCTTT.

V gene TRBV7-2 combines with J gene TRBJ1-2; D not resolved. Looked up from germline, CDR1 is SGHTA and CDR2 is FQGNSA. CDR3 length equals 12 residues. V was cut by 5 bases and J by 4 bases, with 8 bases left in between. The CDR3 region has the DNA TGTGCCAGCAGCCTACCTAGCTATGGCTACACCTTC. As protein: CASSLPSYGYTF.

CDR3 protein: CASSPGGLNTEAFF. In nucleotides, the CDR3 is TGCGCCAGCAGTCCAGGGGGTTTGAACACTGAAGCTTTCTTT. This chain uses TRBV5-1 with TRBJ1-1; TRBD1 matches 7 bases. V shed 5 bases, J shed 0 bases, and the junction held 4 bases outside the gene matches. CDR1 and CDR2 from the germline V gene are SGHRS and YFSETQ. The CDR3 sequence is 14 residues long. Looking up the rest from reference TRBV5-1 and TRBJ1-1 gives the full variable domain: KAGVTQTPRYLIKTRGQQVTLSCSPISGHRSVSWYQQTPGQGLQFLFEYFSETQRNKGNFPGRFSGRQFSNSRSEMNVSTLELGDSALYLCASSPGGLNTEAFFGQGTRLTVV.

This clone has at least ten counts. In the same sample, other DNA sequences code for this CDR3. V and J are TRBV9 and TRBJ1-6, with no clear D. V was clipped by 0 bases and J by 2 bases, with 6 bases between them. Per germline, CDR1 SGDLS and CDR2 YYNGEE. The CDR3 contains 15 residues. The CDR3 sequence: CASSVAGAYNSPLHF. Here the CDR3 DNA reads TGTGCCAGCAGCGTAGCCGGGGCCTATAATTCACCCCTCCACTTT.

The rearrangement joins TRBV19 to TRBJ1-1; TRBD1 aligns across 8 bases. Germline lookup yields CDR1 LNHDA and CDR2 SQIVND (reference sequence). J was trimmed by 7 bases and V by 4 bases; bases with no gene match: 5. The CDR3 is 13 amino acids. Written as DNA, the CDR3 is TGTGCCAGTAGTAGGCAGGGGGCAAATGAAGCTTTCTTT. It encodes CASSRQGANEAFF.

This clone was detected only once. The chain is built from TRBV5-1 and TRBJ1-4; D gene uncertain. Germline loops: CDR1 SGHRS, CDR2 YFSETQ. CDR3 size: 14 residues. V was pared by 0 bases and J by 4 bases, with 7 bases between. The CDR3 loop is CASSLAPGNEKLFF. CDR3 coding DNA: TGCGCCAGCAGCTTGGCCCCCGGTAATGAAAAACTGTTTTTT.